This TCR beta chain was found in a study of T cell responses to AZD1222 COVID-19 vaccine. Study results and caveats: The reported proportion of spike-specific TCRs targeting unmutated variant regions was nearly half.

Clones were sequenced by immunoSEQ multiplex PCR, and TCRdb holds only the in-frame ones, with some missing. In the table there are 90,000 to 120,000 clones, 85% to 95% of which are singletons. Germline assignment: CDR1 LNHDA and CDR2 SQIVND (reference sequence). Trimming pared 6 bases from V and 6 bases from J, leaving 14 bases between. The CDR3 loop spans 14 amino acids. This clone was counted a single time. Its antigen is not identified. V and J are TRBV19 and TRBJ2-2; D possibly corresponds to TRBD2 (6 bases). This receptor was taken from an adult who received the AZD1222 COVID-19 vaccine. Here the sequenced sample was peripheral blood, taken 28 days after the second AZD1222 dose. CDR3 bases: TGTGCCAGTAGGTGGACGGGAGTCGCCGGGGAGCTGTTTTTT. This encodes CASRWTGVAGELFF. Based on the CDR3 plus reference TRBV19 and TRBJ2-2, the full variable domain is DGGITQSPKYLFRKEGQNVTLSCEQNLNHDAMYWYRQDPGQGLRLIYYSQIVNDFQKGDIAEGYSVSREKKESFPLTVTSAQKNPTAFYLCASRWTGVAGELFFGEGSRLTVL.